The TCR beta chain described here comes from a study of shared clonotypes between healthy human individuals. This clone has a single count. Its matching antigen is unknown. The repertoire was sequenced with immunoSEQ multiplex PCR; TCRdb's copy has only in-frame clones and lacks some. The sample shows roughly 2 million clones, about 94% of them seen only once. Study-wide points: Clonotypes shared by all four sorted-subset donors had higher generation probabilities than non-shared clonotypes.

V was trimmed by 9 bases and J by 0 bases, leaving 11 bases between them. CDR3 length equals 13 residues. CDR1 and CDR2 from the germline V gene are MNHEY and SMNVEV (reference sequence). CD45RO-negative, CCR7-positively selected cells formed the naive CD8 fraction, excluding terminally differentiated effector memory CD45RA+ cells. The chain links TRBV27 to TRBJ1-1; D remains unclear. Sequences were obtained from naive CD8+ T cells sorted from blood. This TCR was recovered from a man in his late teens or twenties in good health. The CDR3 DNA is TGTGCCAGTAGACCCCAGTTGAACACTGAAGCTTTCTTT. It codes for CASRPQLNTEAFF.